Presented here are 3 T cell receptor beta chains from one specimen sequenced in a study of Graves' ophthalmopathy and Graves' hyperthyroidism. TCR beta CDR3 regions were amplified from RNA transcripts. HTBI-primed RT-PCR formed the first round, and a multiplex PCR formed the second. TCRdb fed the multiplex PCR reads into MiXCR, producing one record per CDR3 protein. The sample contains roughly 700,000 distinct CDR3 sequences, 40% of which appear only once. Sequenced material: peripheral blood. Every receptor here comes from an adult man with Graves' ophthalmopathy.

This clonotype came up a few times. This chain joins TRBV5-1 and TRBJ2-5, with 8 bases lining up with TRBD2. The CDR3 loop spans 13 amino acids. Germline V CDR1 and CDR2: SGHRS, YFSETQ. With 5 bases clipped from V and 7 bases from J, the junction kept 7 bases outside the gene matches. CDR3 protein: CASRIAGLGTQYF. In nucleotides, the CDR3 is TGCGCCAGCAGGATAGCGGGGCTTGGGACCCAGTACTTC.

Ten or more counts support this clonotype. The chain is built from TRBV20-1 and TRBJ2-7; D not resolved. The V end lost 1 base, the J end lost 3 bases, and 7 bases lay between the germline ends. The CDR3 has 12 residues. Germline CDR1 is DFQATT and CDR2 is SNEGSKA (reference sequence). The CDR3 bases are TGCAGTGCTAGAGGCGCGGTCTACGAGCAGTACTTC. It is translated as CSARGAVYEQYF.

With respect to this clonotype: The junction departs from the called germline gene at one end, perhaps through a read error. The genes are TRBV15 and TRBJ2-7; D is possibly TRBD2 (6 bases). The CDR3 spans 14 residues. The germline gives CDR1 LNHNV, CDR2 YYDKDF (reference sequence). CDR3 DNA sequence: TGTGCCAGCAGCCAAGCCGGGACTCCGCGCGAGCAGTACTTC. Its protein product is CASSQAGTPREQYF.